This T cell receptor (beta chain) was captured by sequencing in a study of cytotoxic CD8 clonotypes in ibrutinib-treated CLL. Clones were sequenced by immunoSEQ multiplex PCR, and TCRdb holds only the in-frame ones, with some missing. The sample holds 140,000 or so clones, about four fifths seen once. Of note for this clone: Its antigen is still unknown.

Study-wide results and limits: Contraction or stability on treatment characterized the public clonotypes, which were uncommon.

CDR3 length: 19 residues. Germline lookup yields CDR1 MDHEN and CDR2 SYDVKM. The ends lost 2 bases at V and 1 base at J; junction bases unmatched: 16. This sample comprised PBMCs, obtained after 12 months of ibrutinib treatment. The receptor's source is a human donor with chronic lymphocytic leukemia. This chain uses TRBV28 with TRBJ1-2, with 7 nucleotides matching TRBD1. The CDR3 region has the DNA TGTGCCAGCAGTTTAGGGAGGGGGCCGTGGGGTGCCGATAACTATGGCTACACCTTC. Protein: CASSLGRGPWGADNYGYTF.